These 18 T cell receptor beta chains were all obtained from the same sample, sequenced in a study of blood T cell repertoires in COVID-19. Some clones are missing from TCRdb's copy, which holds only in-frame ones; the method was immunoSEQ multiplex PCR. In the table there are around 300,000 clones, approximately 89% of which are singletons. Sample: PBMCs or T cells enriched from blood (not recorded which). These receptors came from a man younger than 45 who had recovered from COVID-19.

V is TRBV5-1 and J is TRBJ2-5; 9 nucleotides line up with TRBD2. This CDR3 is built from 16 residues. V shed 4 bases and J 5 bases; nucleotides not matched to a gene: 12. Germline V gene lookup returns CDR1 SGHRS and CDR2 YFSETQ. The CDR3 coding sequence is TGCGCCAGCAGCCTGGGGCTAGCGGGGTCCGGGGAGACCCAGTACTTC. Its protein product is CASSLGLAGSGETQYF.

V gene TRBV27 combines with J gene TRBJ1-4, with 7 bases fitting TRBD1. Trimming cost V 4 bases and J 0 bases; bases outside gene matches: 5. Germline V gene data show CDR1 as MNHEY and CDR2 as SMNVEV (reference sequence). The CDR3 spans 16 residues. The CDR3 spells CASSSTGDATNEKLFF. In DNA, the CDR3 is TGTGCCAGCAGTTCAACAGGGGACGCAACTAATGAAAAACTGTTTTTT.

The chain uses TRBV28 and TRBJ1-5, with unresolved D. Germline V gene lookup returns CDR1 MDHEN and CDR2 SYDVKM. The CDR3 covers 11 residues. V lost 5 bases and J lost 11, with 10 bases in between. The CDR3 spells CASSPGPAQHF. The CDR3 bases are TGTGCCAGCAGTCCAGGTCCAGCCCAGCATTTT.

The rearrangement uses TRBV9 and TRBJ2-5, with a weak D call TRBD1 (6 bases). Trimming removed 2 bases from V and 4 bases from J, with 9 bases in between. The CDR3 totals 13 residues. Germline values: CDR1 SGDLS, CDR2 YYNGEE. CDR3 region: CASSVGQLETQYF. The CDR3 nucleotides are TGTGCCAGCAGCGTCGGACAGCTAGAGACCCAGTACTTC.

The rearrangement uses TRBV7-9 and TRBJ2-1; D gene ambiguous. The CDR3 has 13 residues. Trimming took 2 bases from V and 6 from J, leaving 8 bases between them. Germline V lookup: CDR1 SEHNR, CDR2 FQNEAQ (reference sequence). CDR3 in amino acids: CASSLPNGNEQFF. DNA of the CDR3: TGTGCCAGCAGCTTACCCAACGGCAATGAGCAGTTCTTC.

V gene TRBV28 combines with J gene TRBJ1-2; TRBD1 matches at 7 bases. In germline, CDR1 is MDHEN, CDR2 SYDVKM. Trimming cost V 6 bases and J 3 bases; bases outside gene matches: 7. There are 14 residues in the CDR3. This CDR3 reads CASSPRGQDYGYTF. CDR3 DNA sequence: TGTGCCAGCAGCCCGCGAGGACAGGACTATGGCTACACCTTC.

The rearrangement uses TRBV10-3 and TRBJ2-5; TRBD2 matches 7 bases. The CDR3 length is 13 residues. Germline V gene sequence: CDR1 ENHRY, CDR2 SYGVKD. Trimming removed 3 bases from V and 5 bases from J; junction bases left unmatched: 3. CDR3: CAISDTSVETQYF. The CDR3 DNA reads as TGTGCCATCAGTGATACTAGCGTGGAGACCCAGTACTTC.

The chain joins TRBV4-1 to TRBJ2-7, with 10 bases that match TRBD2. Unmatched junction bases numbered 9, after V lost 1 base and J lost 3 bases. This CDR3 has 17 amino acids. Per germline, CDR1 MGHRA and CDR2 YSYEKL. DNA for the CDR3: TGCGCCAGCAGCCAAGCCACCGCCGGACTAGCGGACTACGAGCAGTACTTC. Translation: CASSQATAGLADYEQYF.

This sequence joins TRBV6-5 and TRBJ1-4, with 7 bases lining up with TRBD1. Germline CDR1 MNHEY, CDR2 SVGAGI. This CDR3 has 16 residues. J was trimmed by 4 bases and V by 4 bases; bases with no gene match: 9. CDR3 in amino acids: CASSFDRAINNEKLFF. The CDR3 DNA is TGTGCCAGCAGTTTCGACAGGGCAATTAATAATGAAAAACTGTTTTTT.

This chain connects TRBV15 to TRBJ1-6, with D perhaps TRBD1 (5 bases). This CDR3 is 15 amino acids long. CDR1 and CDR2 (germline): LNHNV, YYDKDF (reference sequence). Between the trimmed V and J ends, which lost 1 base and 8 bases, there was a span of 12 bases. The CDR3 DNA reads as TGTGCCACCAGCAGAGTCCAGGGAGGGTATTCACCCCTCCACTTT. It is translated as CATSRVQGGYSPLHF. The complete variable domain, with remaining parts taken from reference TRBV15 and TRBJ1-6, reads DAMVIQNPRYQVTQFGKPVTLSCSQTLNHNVMYWYQQKSSQAPKLLFHYYDKDFNNEADTPDNFQSRRPNTSFCFLDIRSPGLGDTAMYLCATSRVQGGYSPLHFGNGTRLTVT.

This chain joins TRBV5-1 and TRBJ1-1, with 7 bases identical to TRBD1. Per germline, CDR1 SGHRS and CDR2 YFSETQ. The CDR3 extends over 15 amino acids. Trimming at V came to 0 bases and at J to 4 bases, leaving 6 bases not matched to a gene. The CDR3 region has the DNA TGCGCCAGCAGCTTGGAACGGCAGGGGGTCACTGAAGCTTTCTTT. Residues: CASSLERQGVTEAFF.

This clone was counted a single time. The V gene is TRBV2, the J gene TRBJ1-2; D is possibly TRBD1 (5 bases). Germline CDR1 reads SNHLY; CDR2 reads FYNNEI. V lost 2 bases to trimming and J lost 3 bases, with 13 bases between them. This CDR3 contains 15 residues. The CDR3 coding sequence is TGTGCCAGCAGTGAATCAAGCAGGGTTGACTATGGCTACACCTTC. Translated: CASSESSRVDYGYTF.

CDR3 nucleotides: TGCGCCAGCAGCGCCGTTGACAGGGCAAACACTGAAGCTTTCTTT. It specifies CASSAVDRANTEAFF. V gene TRBV5-1 combines with J gene TRBJ1-1; 7 bases line up with TRBD1. Trimming at V came to 4 bases and at J to 2 bases, leaving 8 bases not matched to a gene. Germline CDR1 and CDR2: SGHRS and YFSETQ. CDR3 length: 15 amino acids.

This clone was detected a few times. CDR3 amino acids: CSASGGTGVGDTQYF. CDR3 coding DNA: TGCAGTGCTAGTGGAGGGACAGGGGTGGGAGATACGCAGTATTTT. The gene calls are TRBV20-1 and TRBJ2-3; TRBD1 matches 10 bases. Trimming at V came to 3 bases and at J to 5 bases, leaving 8 bases not matched to a gene. Germline assignment: CDR1 DFQATT and CDR2 SNEGSKA (reference sequence). The CDR3 consists of 15 residues.

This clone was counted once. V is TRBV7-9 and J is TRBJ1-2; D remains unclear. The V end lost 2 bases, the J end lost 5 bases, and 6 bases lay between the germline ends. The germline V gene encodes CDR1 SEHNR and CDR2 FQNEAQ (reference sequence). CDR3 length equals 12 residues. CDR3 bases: TGTGCCAGCAGCTTACGAGGGTATGGCTACACCTTC. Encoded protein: CASSLRGYGYTF.

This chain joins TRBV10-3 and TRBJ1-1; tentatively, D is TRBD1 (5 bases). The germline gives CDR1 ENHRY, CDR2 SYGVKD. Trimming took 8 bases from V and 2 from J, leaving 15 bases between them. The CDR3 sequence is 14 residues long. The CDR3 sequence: CAIAQSGTNTEAFF. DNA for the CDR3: TGTGCCATCGCACAATCGGGGACTAACACTGAAGCTTTCTTT.

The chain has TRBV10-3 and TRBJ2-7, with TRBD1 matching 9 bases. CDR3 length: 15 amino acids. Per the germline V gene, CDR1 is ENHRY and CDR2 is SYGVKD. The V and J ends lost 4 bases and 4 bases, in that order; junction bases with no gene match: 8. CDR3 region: CAISVGTGTGYEQYF. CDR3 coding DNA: TGTGCCATCAGTGTAGGGACAGGGACGGGATACGAGCAGTACTTC.

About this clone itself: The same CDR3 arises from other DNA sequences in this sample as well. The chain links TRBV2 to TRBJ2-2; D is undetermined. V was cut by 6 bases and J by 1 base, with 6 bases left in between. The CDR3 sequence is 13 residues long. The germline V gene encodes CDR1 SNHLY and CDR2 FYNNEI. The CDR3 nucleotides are TGTGCCAGCAGCCTCCTGAACACCGGGGAGCTGTTTTTT. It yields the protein CASSLLNTGELFF.